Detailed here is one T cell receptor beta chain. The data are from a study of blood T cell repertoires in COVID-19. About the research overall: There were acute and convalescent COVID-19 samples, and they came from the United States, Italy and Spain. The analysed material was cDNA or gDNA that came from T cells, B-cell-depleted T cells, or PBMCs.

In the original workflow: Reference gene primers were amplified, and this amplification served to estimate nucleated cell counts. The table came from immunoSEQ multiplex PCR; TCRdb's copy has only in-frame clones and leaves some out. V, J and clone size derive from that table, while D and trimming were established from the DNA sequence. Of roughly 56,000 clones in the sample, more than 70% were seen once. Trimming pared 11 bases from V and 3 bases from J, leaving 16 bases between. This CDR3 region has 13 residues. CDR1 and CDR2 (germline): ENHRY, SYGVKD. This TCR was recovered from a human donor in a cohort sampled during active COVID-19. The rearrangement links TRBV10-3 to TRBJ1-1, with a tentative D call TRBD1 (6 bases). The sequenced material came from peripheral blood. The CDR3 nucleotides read TGTGCCGCGGGTGGGGGCGCGTACACTGAAGCTTTCTTT. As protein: CAAGGGAYTEAFF.